This entry concerns a single T cell receptor (beta chain). Antigen unknown. PCR was performed using 60 Vbeta and 13 Jbeta primers. Here immunoSEQ multiplex PCR was the method, and the copy in TCRdb shows in-frame clones only, minus some. The sample yields about 180,000 clones, more than 65% seen once. This entry comes from a study of cytomegalovirus exposure and HLA in healthy donors. CDR1 and CDR2 from the germline V gene are SGHRS and YFSETQ. Trimming at V came to 4 bases and at J to 1 base, leaving 7 bases not matched to a gene. The CDR3 spans 16 residues. The study's findings and limits: 150 or so TCR beta chains were listed as cytomegalovirus-associated. In an earlier analysis, about 87% or about 30%: the productive usage of most TCR beta V segments.

Sequencing was performed on PBMCs. This chain joins TRBV5-1 and TRBJ2-1; 8 nucleotides align to TRBD2. The sequence was obtained from a woman aged 25 to 39 in good health and CMV-seropositive. CDR3 amino acids: CASSTGRGASYNEQFF. CDR3 DNA sequence: TGCGCCAGCAGCACCGGGCGGGGGGCGTCCTACAATGAGCAGTTCTTC.